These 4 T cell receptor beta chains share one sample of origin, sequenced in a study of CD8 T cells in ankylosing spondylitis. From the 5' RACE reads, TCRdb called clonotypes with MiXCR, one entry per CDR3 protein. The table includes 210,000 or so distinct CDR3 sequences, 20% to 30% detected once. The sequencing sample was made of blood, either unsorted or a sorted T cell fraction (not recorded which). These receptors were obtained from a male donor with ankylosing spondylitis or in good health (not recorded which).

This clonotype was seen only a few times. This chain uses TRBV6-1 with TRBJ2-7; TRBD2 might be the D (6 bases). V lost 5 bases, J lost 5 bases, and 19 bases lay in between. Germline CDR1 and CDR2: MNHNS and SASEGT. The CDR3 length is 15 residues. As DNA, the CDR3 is TGTGCCAGCAGTAGAGAAACGGGACTTGGAGACGAGCAGTACTTC. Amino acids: CASSRETGLGDEQYF.

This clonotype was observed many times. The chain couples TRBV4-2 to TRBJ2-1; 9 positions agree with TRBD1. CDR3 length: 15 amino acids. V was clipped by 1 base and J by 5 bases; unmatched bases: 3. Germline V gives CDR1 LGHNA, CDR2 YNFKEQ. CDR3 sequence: CASSQAGQGNNEQFF. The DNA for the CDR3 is TGTGCCAGCAGCCAAGCGGGACAGGGTAACAATGAGCAGTTCTTC.

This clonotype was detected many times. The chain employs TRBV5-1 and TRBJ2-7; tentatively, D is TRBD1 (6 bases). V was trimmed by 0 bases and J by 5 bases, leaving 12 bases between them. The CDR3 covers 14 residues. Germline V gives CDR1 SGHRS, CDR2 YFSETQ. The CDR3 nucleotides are TGCGCCAGCAGCTTGGACAGGGAAAGGGACGAGCAGTACTTC. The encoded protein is CASSLDRERDEQYF.

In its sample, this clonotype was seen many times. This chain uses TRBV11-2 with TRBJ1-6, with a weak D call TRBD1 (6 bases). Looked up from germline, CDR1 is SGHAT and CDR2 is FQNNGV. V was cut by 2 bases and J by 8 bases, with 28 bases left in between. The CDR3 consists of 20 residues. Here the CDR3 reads CASSLTPTGPSWVKDSPLHF. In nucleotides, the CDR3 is TGTGCCAGCAGCTTAACCCCGACAGGCCCTTCTTGGGTTAAGGATTCACCCCTCCACTTT.